The clone carrying this T cell receptor (beta chain) has just a few counts. TCRdb reprocessed the 5' RACE reads via MiXCR and lists one record per CDR3 protein. The repertoire consists of about 200,000 distinct CDR3 sequences, with around 16% occurring once and the leading ten covering approximately 2.4%. CDR3 length: 15 amino acids. CDR1 is SGHRS, CDR2 YFSETQ, per germline. V gave up 4 bases and J gave up 8 bases, with 19 bases separating them. The data were taken from a study of T-cell memory formation after mild COVID-19. Study context: Clusters of TCRs were largely donor specific.

V and J are TRBV5-1 and TRBJ2-1; D might be TRBD1 (6 bases). The sequence derives from an adult woman who had mild COVID-19 (a few samples of this study predate the infection). Cell type and time point are not known. The specimen sequenced was PBMCs or a T cell subset sorted from them (not recorded which). CDR3 nucleotides: TGCGCCAGCAGCCCACAGCGGACAGCGGCTGATGAGCAGTTCTTC. Its protein product is CASSPQRTAADEQFF. The whole variable domain, remainder taken from reference TRBV5-1 and TRBJ2-1, is KAGVTQTPRYLIKTRGQQVTLSCSPISGHRSVSWYQQTPGQGLQFLFEYFSETQRNKGNFPGRFSGRQFSNSRSEMNVSTLELGDSALYLCASSPQRTAADEQFFGPGTRLTVL.